This T cell receptor (beta chain) was captured in a study of blood T cell repertoires in COVID-19. Study context: Whether acute or convalescent, the COVID-19 samples came from the United States, Italy and Spain.

As handled by the study authors: Amplification with reference gene primers provided the estimates of nucleated cell counts. Some clones are missing from TCRdb's copy, which holds only in-frame ones; the method was immunoSEQ multiplex PCR. That table gives V, J and clone size, and the DNA gave D and trimming. The repertoire includes roughly 230,000 clones, roughly nine tenths of them detected once, and about 1.8% sits in the top ten. Germline loops: CDR1 SGHTA, CDR2 FQGNSA. This CDR3 has 15 residues. Trimming removed 5 bases from V and 0 bases from J, with 11 bases in between. Sequencing was carried out using peripheral blood. This chain uses TRBV7-2 with TRBJ2-1; no reliable D call. This sequence was found in a man between 65 and 80 years old with acute or convalescent COVID-19. CDR3 in DNA: TGTGCCAGCAGCCGTGACTGGAGCTCCTACAATGAGCAGTTCTTC. Translating gives CASSRDWSSYNEQFF.